The sequence of this T cell receptor (beta chain) was determined in a study of tumor and adjacent non-tumor tissue in lung cancer. Three rounds of nested PCR, following a modified ARM-PCR protocol, produced the TCRbeta library. TCRdb reprocessed the multiplex PCR reads with MiXCR, giving one entry per CDR3 protein. This sample has 200,000 to 250,000 distinct CDR3 sequences, with roughly 70% found just once. The CDR3 is made up of 15 amino acids. Germline V gene data show CDR1 as SGHAT and CDR2 as FQDESV (reference sequence). To note about this clonotype: Germline and junction disagree at one end, which may indicate a read error.

The template was RNA from unsorted bulk tissue. Material: lung tumor tissue. This receptor was identified in a man aged 55 to 69 with non-small cell lung cancer. The chain joins TRBV11-1 to TRBJ1-2; D is ambiguous. The CDR3 sequence is CASSSSTVSNHGYTF. CDR3 DNA sequence: TGTGCCAGCAGCTCCTCCACAGTTTCTAACCATGGCTACACCTTC.